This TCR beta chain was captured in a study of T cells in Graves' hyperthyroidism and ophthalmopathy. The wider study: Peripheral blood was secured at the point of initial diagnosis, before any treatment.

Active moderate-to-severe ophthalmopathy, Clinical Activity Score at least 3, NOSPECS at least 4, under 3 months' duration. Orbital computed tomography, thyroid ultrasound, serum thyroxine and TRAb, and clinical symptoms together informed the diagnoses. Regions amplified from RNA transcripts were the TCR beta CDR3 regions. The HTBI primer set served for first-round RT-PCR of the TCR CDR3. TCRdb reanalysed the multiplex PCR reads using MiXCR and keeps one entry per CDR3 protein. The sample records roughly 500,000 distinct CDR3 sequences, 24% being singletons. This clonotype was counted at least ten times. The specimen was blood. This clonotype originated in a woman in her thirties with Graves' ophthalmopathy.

This chain's CDR3 is CASSTQGSGYTF. CDR3 nucleotide sequence: TGTGCCAGCAGTACCCAGGGGAGCGGCTACACCTTC. J is TRBJ1-2 and V is TRBV6-1, with TRBD1 as a possible D gene (6 bases). Per germline, CDR1 MNHNS and CDR2 SASEGT. The length of the CDR3 is 12 residues. Trimming took off 5 bases at V and 8 bases at J, with 12 bases between the two ends.